This is a list of T cell receptor beta chains from one sample in a study of blood T cell repertoires in COVID-19. Only in-frame clones appear in the TCRdb table, and some are missing; sequencing was by immunoSEQ multiplex PCR. The table shows about 100,000 clones, with 75% to 90% occurring only once. The specimen sequenced was peripheral blood. All receptors derive from a woman aged 65 to 85 with active or convalescent COVID-19. Each CDR3 is given with its conserved first and last residue. A D gene is named only where the DNA matches it firmly. A clone size is listed for some rows: how often the clone was seen (once, few, many), or a class if it is expanded.

V	length	size	J	D	DNA	CDR3
TRBV5-6	18	NA	TRBJ1-3	TRBD1	TGTGCCAGCAGCTCTTTTCCACCCCGGGACAGCTCTGGAAACACCATATATTTT	CASSSFPPRDSSGNTIYF
TRBV11-2	17	few	TRBJ1-1	TRBD1	TGTGCCAGCAGCATCGCCGGGACAGGGTCTTTTAACACTGAAGCTTTCTTT	CASSIAGTGSFNTEAFF
TRBV12-3/TRBV12-4	12	NA	TRBJ2-1	NA	TGTGCCAGCAGACTAAGGGGCAGTGAGCAGTTCTTC	CASRLRGSEQFF
TRBV11-2	15	NA	TRBJ2-7	TRBD1	TGTGCCAGCAGCTTTGACGGGACAGGAAAATACGAGCAGTACTTC	CASSFDGTGKYEQYF
TRBV11-3	13	NA	TRBJ2-7	TRBD2	TGTGCCAGCACCTATAGCGGGAGCGGGGAGCAGTACTTC	CASTYSGSGEQYF
TRBV7-2	14	few	TRBJ2-4	TRBD2	TGTGCCAGCAGCTCCCCTAGCGGGGGAAACATTCAGTACTTC	CASSSPSGGNIQYF
TRBV19	14	NA	TRBJ1-2	TRBD1	TGTGCCAGTCGCTCCGGGACAGGGAACTATGGCTACACCTTC	CASRSGTGNYGYTF
TRBV5-1	19	few	TRBJ2-2	NA	TGCGCCAGCAGACGATTGCCCGGGACACCACCCTCGTGGACCGGGGAGCTGTTTTTT	CASRRLPGTPPSWTGELFF
TRBV11-2	14	NA	TRBJ2-2	NA	TGTGCCAGCAGCTCCAACCAGGGGGGCGGGGAGCTGTTTTTT	CASSSNQGGGELFF
TRBV11-2	15	NA	TRBJ1-2	NA	TGTGCCAGCAGTCTGGCCCGGACGGGGAACTATGGCTACACCTTC	CASSLARTGNYGYTF
TRBV24-1	19	NA	TRBJ2-1	NA	TGTGCCACCAGTTCCCCACAGGGTTCTAGCGGTTACTCCTACAATGAGCAGTTCTTC	CATSSPQGSSGYSYNEQFF
TRBV27	15	NA	TRBJ1-6	TRBD1	TGTGCCAGCAGTACTCGGACAGGAGATAATTCACCCCTCCACTTT	CASSTRTGDNSPLHF
TRBV2	12	NA	TRBJ2-7	NA	TGTGCCAGCAGTCTCGGGACTTACGAGCAGTACTTC	CASSLGTYEQYF
TRBV18	15	NA	TRBJ2-2	TRBD1	TGTGCCAGCTCACCTGGGACAGGGGCCGCCGGGGAGCTGTTTTTT	CASSPGTGAAGELFF
TRBV5-6	17	NA	TRBJ1-5	NA	TGTGCCAGCAGCTTGTTTACTGGGGGACGGGGGATTCAGCCCCAGCATTTT	CASSLFTGGRGIQPQHF
TRBV7-8	14	once	TRBJ2-1	NA	TGTGCCAGCAGCTTAAATCGGGGTTGGGATGAGCAGTTCTTC	CASSLNRGWDEQFF
TRBV5-4	16	NA	TRBJ2-2	TRBD2	TGTGCCAGCAGCCTACCTGGGGGACTAGCTCCCGGGGAGCTGTTTTTT	CASSLPGGLAPGELFF
TRBV7-2	16	NA	TRBJ2-5	TRBD2	TGTGCCAGCAGCTTAGGGGGACTAGCGCATCAAGAGACCCAGTACTTC	CASSLGGLAHQETQYF
TRBV30	14	NA	TRBJ2-7	TRBD1	TGTGCCTGGCGCGACAGGGGGAGCTCCTACGAGCAGTACTTC	CAWRDRGSSYEQYF
TRBV24-1	18	NA	TRBJ2-7	TRBD2	TGTGCCACCAGTGATATGGGAGGGGTAAGACTAAGTTGCTACGAGCAGTACTTC	CATSDMGGVRLSCYEQYF
TRBV19	16	NA	TRBJ2-6	NA	TGTGCCAGTAGTGCCTCACAGGTCCTGTCGGCCAACGTCCTGACTTTC	CASSASQVLSANVLTF
TRBV28	14	NA	TRBJ1-2	TRBD1	TGTGCCAGCAGCCCACGGCAGGGGGCTTATGGCTACACCTTC	CASSPRQGAYGYTF
TRBV5-4	15	NA	TRBJ1-1	NA	TGTGCCAGCAGCTTGGTCGGCAGGGGCGGCACTGAAGCTTTCTTT	CASSLVGRGGTEAFF
TRBV28	13	NA	TRBJ2-7	NA	TGTGCCAGCAGTTCGACAAAGCCCTACGAGCAGTACTTC	CASSSTKPYEQYF
TRBV3-1/TRBV3-2	14	NA	TRBJ1-6	TRBD1	TGTGCCAGCAGCGCCGACAGGGGTAATTCACCCCTCCACTTT	CASSADRGNSPLHF
TRBV5-4	16	NA	TRBJ2-6	TRBD2	TGTGCCAGCAGCTTAGCGGGAGGGCCGGGGGCCAACGTCCTGACTTTC	CASSLAGGPGANVLTF
TRBV5-6	14	NA	TRBJ2-2	TRBD1	TGTGCCAGCAGCTTGGACAGGGGCGTCGGGGAGCTGTTTTTT	CASSLDRGVGELFF
TRBV4-2	17	NA	TRBJ1-4	NA	TGTGCCAGCAGCCAAGATTTGTTTAGGGGCCTTAATGAAAAACTGTTTTTT	CASSQDLFRGLNEKLFF
TRBV30	15	once	TRBJ2-3	TRBD1	TGTGCCTGGAGGCGACAAGGGACAGACACAGATACGCAGTATTTT	CAWRRQGTDTDTQYF
TRBV4-1	16	NA	TRBJ2-1	NA	TGCGCCAGCAGCCAAGTAAACCTGGTGGTAGTGGATGAGCAGTTCTTC	CASSQVNLVVVDEQFF
TRBV10-3	16	NA	TRBJ2-6	NA	TGTGCCATCAGTGACAGGGCTCTGAGAGGGGCCAACGTCCTGACTTTC	CAISDRALRGANVLTF
TRBV18	16	NA	TRBJ2-4	TRBD2	TGTGCCAGCTCACCCTTAGCGGGAGCTGGCGAAAACATTCAGTACTTC	CASSPLAGAGENIQYF
TRBV5-4	15	NA	TRBJ2-2	TRBD2	TGTGCCAGCAGCTACTTAGCGGGAGACACCGGGGAGCTGTTTTTT	CASSYLAGDTGELFF
TRBV21-1	15	few	TRBJ2-7	NA	TGTGCCAGCAGCCCCCGGGACAGGGGGTTTTTCGAGCAGTACTTC	CASSPRDRGFFEQYF
TRBV2	17	NA	TRBJ2-1	TRBD2	TGTGCCAGCAGTGGAGTCGTGGCGGGAGGGAACTACAATGAGCAGTTCTTC	CASSGVVAGGNYNEQFF
TRBV7-2	15	once	TRBJ2-5	TRBD1	TGTGCCAGCTGCTTAGCGGGGACAGGGGGGGAGACCCAGTACTTC	CASCLAGTGGETQYF
TRBV18	15	NA	TRBJ1-4	NA	TGTGCCAGCTCACCTGGCTACAGCCCCTCTGAAAAACTGTTTTTT	CASSPGYSPSEKLFF
TRBV6-6	15	NA	TRBJ1-5	NA	TGTGCCAGCAGTTATGAGGGTATGGGCAATCAGCCCCAGCATTTT	CASSYEGMGNQPQHF
TRBV2	16	NA	TRBJ2-1	NA	TGTGCCAGTGGAAGGACTGGGATGATCTCCTACAATGAGCAGTTCTTC	CASGRTGMISYNEQFF
TRBV9	13	NA	TRBJ2-1	TRBD1	TGTGCCAGCAGCGAACGGACAGGGGGTAAGCAGTTCTTC	CASSERTGGKQFF